The 12 T cell receptor beta chains reported below all come from one sample, sequenced in a study of control samples from healthy donors and cancer patients. Sequencing used immunoSEQ multiplex PCR; TCRdb keeps in-frame clones, though not all of them. The table has under 150,000 clones, over 85% seen once. Sequencing was done on a sample of PBMCs. These receptors originate from a middle-aged man with head and neck cancer.

The rearrangement uses TRBV4-1 and TRBJ1-1, with a weak D call TRBD1 (5 bases). CDR1 is MGHRA and CDR2 is YSYEKL in the germline V gene. CDR3 size: 16 residues. Trimming pared 0 bases from V and 1 base from J, leaving 12 bases between. The CDR3 DNA sequence: TGCGCCAGCAGCCAAGATCTAAGAGGGACGAACACTGAAGCTTTCTTT. It encodes CASSQDLRGTNTEAFF.

The rearrangement joins TRBV6-4 to TRBJ2-7, with a weak D call TRBD1 (6 bases). V was clipped by 1 base and J by 6 bases, with 13 bases between them. The length of the CDR3 is 14 residues. Per germline, CDR1 MRHNA and CDR2 SNTAGT. The CDR3 loop is CASSDFPGVGEQYF. The CDR3 DNA follows: TGTGCCAGCAGTGACTTCCCAGGGGTTGGCGAGCAGTACTTC.

The chain employs TRBV5-6 and TRBJ2-7, with TRBD2 matching over 8 bases. The V segment lost 6 bases and the J segment 12 bases; nucleotides outside the gene matches: 14. The CDR3 is 13 amino acids. Germline lookup yields CDR1 SGHDT and CDR2 YYEEEE. CDR3 coding DNA: TGTGCCAGCACCATGAGAGGTAGCGGGGCGGGGTACTTC. Encoded protein: CASTMRGSGAGYF.

The chain joins TRBV5-1 to TRBJ1-1; possibly TRBD1 for D (6 bases). Germline CDR1 SGHRS, CDR2 YFSETQ. Trimming removed 7 bases from V and 3 bases from J, with 16 bases in between. The CDR3 length is 14 residues. The CDR3 sequence is CASFKTGGDTEAFF. CDR3 DNA: TGCGCCAGCTTTAAGACAGGCGGGGACACTGAAGCTTTCTTT.

The sample holds one count of this clone. In DNA form, the CDR3 reads TGTGCCAGCAGTTTAGGTTCAGCAACCTTACCAAGCGAGACCCAGTACTTC. Translation gives CASSLGSATLPSETQYF. This rearrangement joins TRBV27 to TRBJ2-5; D gene uncertain. This CDR3 is 17 amino acids long. Germline-derived CDR1 and CDR2 are MNHEY and SMNVEV (reference sequence). Trimming removed 2 bases from V and 5 bases from J, with 21 bases in between.

The rearrangement uses TRBV6-6 and TRBJ1-5; no reliable D call. CDR1 and CDR2 (germline): MNHNY, SVGAGI (reference sequence). V shed 6 bases and J shed 6 bases, with 15 bases lying between them. The CDR3 runs to 14 residues. The CDR3 reads CASSRGSPGQPQHF. As DNA, the CDR3 is TGTGCCAGCAGCCGAGGATCCCCGGGTCAGCCCCAGCATTTT.

The chain employs TRBV7-6 and TRBJ2-6; no firm D call. The ends were cut back, 5 bases at V and 13 bases at J, with 12 bases in the middle. CDR3 length: 12 amino acids. The germline CDR1 and CDR2 sequences are SGHVS and FNYEAQ. The CDR3 is CASSPALPVLTF. The DNA for the CDR3 is TGTGCCAGCAGCCCGGCCCTCCCAGTCCTGACTTTC.

The rearrangement joins TRBV9 to TRBJ1-1; D may be TRBD1 (5 bases). Germline CDR1 SGDLS, CDR2 YYNGEE. The ends were cut back, 2 bases at V and 2 bases at J, with 7 bases in the middle. The CDR3 runs 13 residues. The CDR3 here is CASSVQGNTEAFF. In nucleotides, the CDR3 is TGTGCCAGCAGCGTCCAGGGAAACACTGAAGCTTTCTTT.

This rearrangement joins TRBV27 to TRBJ2-1; no clear D. V lost 3 bases and J 6 bases, leaving 12 bases between the germline ends. Germline-derived CDR1 and CDR2 are MNHEY and SMNVEV (reference sequence). The CDR3 runs to 14 residues. CDR3 DNA: TGTGCCAGCAGTTTTTTTTCTTTGTCCAATGAGCAGTTCTTC. Translating gives CASSFFSLSNEQFF.

The rearrangement joins TRBV12-1 to TRBJ2-7; the table calls TRBD1, which could not be checked here. TRBV12-1 corresponds to a pseudogene. The CDR3 is 15 amino acids. Here the CDR3 reads CASSFWTGVSYEQYF. The DNA of the CDR3 is TGTGCCAGCAGCTTTTGGACAGGGGTTTCCTACGAGCAGTACTTC.

The V gene is TRBV27, the J gene TRBJ2-5, with 8 bases that match TRBD1. V shed 5 bases and J 5 bases; nucleotides not matched to a gene: 7. The CDR3 extends over 14 amino acids. CDR1 is MNHEY and CDR2 is SMNVEV in the germline V gene (reference sequence). CDR3 DNA: TGTGCCAGCAGTAGACAGGGGATGCGGGAGACCCAGTACTTC. Protein: CASSRQGMRETQYF.

The chain couples TRBV19 to TRBJ1-2; the D gene is possibly TRBD1 (5 bases). V was cut by 9 bases and J by 2 bases, with 19 bases left in between. This CDR3 has 15 residues. Germline V gene lookup returns CDR1 LNHDA and CDR2 SQIVND (reference sequence). Here the CDR3 reads CASKTTGARNYGYTF. The CDR3 nucleotides read TGTGCCAGCAAGACAACCGGGGCCAGAAACTATGGCTACACCTTC.